A selection of T cell receptor beta chains follows, all from one sample in a study of blood T cell repertoires in COVID-19. Clones were sequenced by immunoSEQ multiplex PCR, and TCRdb holds only the in-frame ones, with some missing. Among 130,000 or so clones, more than 75% were seen once, and the ten largest hold about 2%. Sequencing was carried out using peripheral blood. The receptors shown here come from a woman between 50 and 59 years old with acute or convalescent COVID-19. CDR3s include the opening cysteine and the closing phenylalanine or tryptophan. The order of the fields is J gene, clone size, V gene, D gene, CDR3 protein, CDR3 DNA. D genes are given only for firm matches. Not every row has a clone size; where given, it reads once, few, many or a size class.

j_call: TRBJ2-1; clone_size: NA; v_call: TRBV18; d_call: TRBD1; cdr3_aa: CASSPTGARSYNEQFF; cdr3_nt: TGTGCCAGCTCACCGACAGGGGCCCGGAGCTACAATGAGCAGTTCTTC
j_call: TRBJ1-2; clone_size: NA; v_call: TRBV4-3; d_call: NA; cdr3_aa: CASSQDYYGYTF; cdr3_nt: TGCGCCAGCAGCCAGGACTACTATGGCTACACCTTC
j_call: TRBJ2-3; clone_size: NA; v_call: TRBV6-4; d_call: TRBD2; cdr3_aa: CASSEGGYTDTQYF; cdr3_nt: TGTGCCAGCAGTGAGGGGGGGTACACAGATACGCAGTATTTT
j_call: TRBJ2-1; clone_size: NA; v_call: TRBV19; d_call: TRBD2; cdr3_aa: CASSPGAGGGEQFF; cdr3_nt: TGTGCCAGTAGTCCGGGAGCGGGAGGTGGTGAGCAGTTCTTC
j_call: TRBJ2-1; clone_size: NA; v_call: TRBV10-3; d_call: TRBD2; cdr3_aa: CAITVGLAADEQFF; cdr3_nt: TGTGCCATCACCGTGGGACTAGCTGCCGATGAGCAGTTCTTC
j_call: TRBJ1-5; clone_size: NA; v_call: TRBV12-3/TRBV12-4; d_call: NA; cdr3_aa: CASARGGRQPQHF; cdr3_nt: TGTGCCAGCGCGAGGGGGGGACGACAGCCCCAGCATTTT
j_call: TRBJ2-5; clone_size: NA; v_call: TRBV2; d_call: TRBD2; cdr3_aa: CASMRGGQETQYF; cdr3_nt: TGTGCCAGCATGCGGGGGGGTCAAGAGACCCAGTACTTC
j_call: TRBJ2-1; clone_size: NA; v_call: TRBV6-2/TRBV6-3; d_call: TRBD2; cdr3_aa: CASSYSTDGGARYNEQFF; cdr3_nt: TGTGCCAGCAGTTACTCGACAGACGGGGGGGCTAGGTACAATGAGCAGTTCTTC
j_call: TRBJ2-1; clone_size: NA; v_call: TRBV5-8; d_call: NA; cdr3_aa: CASSLAGGLSGQFF; cdr3_nt: TGTGCCAGCAGCTTGGCGGGTGGCCTCAGCGGGCAGTTCTTC
j_call: TRBJ2-3; clone_size: few; v_call: TRBV24-1; d_call: NA; cdr3_aa: CATSDLGGGQADTQYF; cdr3_nt: TGTGCCACCAGTGATTTGGGAGGGGGCCAGGCAGATACGCAGTATTTT
j_call: TRBJ1-4; clone_size: NA; v_call: TRBV19; d_call: NA; cdr3_aa: CASKGQSEKLFF; cdr3_nt: TGTGCCAGCAAAGGACAGTCGGAAAAACTGTTTTTT
j_call: TRBJ1-5; clone_size: NA; v_call: TRBV28; d_call: TRBD1; cdr3_aa: CASSLPQGVQPQHF; cdr3_nt: TGTGCCAGCAGTTTACCGCAGGGGGTTCAGCCCCAGCATTTT
j_call: TRBJ1-5; clone_size: NA; v_call: TRBV27; d_call: NA; cdr3_aa: CASSLRGFSNQPQHF; cdr3_nt: TGTGCCAGCAGTTTACGAGGTTTTAGCAATCAGCCCCAGCATTTT
j_call: TRBJ2-7; clone_size: NA; v_call: TRBV10-3; d_call: TRBD2; cdr3_aa: CAISPGLDYEQYF; cdr3_nt: TGTGCCATCAGCCCGGGACTAGACTACGAGCAGTACTTC
j_call: TRBJ2-2; clone_size: NA; v_call: TRBV2; d_call: TRBD2; cdr3_aa: CASSRTSGANTGELFF; cdr3_nt: TGTGCCAGCAGTCGGACTAGCGGTGCGAACACCGGGGAGCTGTTTTTT
j_call: TRBJ2-7; clone_size: NA; v_call: TRBV11-1; d_call: TRBD1; cdr3_aa: CASRSTGTGSYEQYF; cdr3_nt: TGTGCCAGCAGATCGACCGGGACAGGGTCCTACGAGCAGTACTTC
j_call: TRBJ1-6; clone_size: NA; v_call: TRBV2; d_call: NA; cdr3_aa: CASSERTSYNSPLHF; cdr3_nt: TGTGCCAGCAGCGAAAGGACTTCCTATAATTCACCCCTCCACTTT
j_call: TRBJ1-6; clone_size: NA; v_call: TRBV5-4; d_call: TRBD1; cdr3_aa: CASSSDLTGYNSPLHF; cdr3_nt: TGTGCCAGCAGCTCTGACTTGACAGGGTATAATTCACCCCTCCACTTT
j_call: TRBJ2-7; clone_size: once; v_call: TRBV18; d_call: TRBD1; cdr3_aa: CASSPWDSPYEQYF; cdr3_nt: TGTGCCAGCTCACCTTGGGACAGCCCATACGAGCAGTACTTC
j_call: TRBJ1-1; clone_size: NA; v_call: TRBV7-9; d_call: NA; cdr3_aa: CASSFRGSTEAFF; cdr3_nt: TGTGCCAGCAGCTTTAGAGGGAGCACTGAAGCTTTCTTT
j_call: TRBJ2-1; clone_size: NA; v_call: TRBV5-4; d_call: NA; cdr3_aa: CASSHPRGKNEQFF; cdr3_nt: TGTGCCAGCAGCCACCCTAGAGGAAAGAATGAGCAGTTCTTC
j_call: TRBJ1-1; clone_size: NA; v_call: TRBV21-1; d_call: NA; cdr3_aa: CASSKPPSPQGFTEAFF; cdr3_nt: TGTGCCAGCAGCAAACCCCCATCACCGCAGGGTTTCACTGAAGCTTTCTTT
j_call: TRBJ2-2; clone_size: NA; v_call: TRBV24-1; d_call: TRBD1; cdr3_aa: CATSDSGTGVAGELFF; cdr3_nt: TGTGCCACCAGTGATTCCGGGACAGGGGTGGCCGGGGAGCTGTTTTTT
j_call: TRBJ1-5; clone_size: NA; v_call: TRBV6-5; d_call: NA; cdr3_aa: CASSLGQSGQPQHF; cdr3_nt: TGTGCCAGCAGTCTCGGACAGTCAGGGCAGCCCCAGCATTTT
j_call: TRBJ1-2; clone_size: few; v_call: TRBV6-5; d_call: NA; cdr3_aa: CASSYQGKAGGYTF; cdr3_nt: TGTGCCAGCAGTTACCAGGGAAAGGCTGGTGGCTACACCTTC
j_call: TRBJ1-3; clone_size: NA; v_call: TRBV4-1; d_call: NA; cdr3_aa: CASSPRGPSGNTIYF; cdr3_nt: TGCGCCAGCAGCCCGCGTGGGCCCTCTGGAAACACCATATATTTT
j_call: TRBJ2-1; clone_size: NA; v_call: TRBV5-1; d_call: NA; cdr3_aa: CASSLAGRGDEQFF; cdr3_nt: TGCGCCAGCAGCTTGGCTGGGAGGGGGGATGAGCAGTTCTTC
j_call: TRBJ1-4; clone_size: NA; v_call: TRBV4-1; d_call: NA; cdr3_aa: CASSQSPVNEKLFF; cdr3_nt: TGCGCCAGCAGCCAGTCACCAGTAAATGAAAAACTGTTTTTT
j_call: TRBJ2-3; clone_size: NA; v_call: TRBV7-9; d_call: TRBD2; cdr3_aa: CASSPGSGRSDTQYF; cdr3_nt: TGTGCCAGCAGCCCGGGGAGCGGGAGGTCAGATACGCAGTATTTT
j_call: TRBJ2-5; clone_size: NA; v_call: TRBV5-1; d_call: NA; cdr3_aa: CASRRQETQYF; cdr3_nt: TGCGCCAGCAGGCGGCAAGAGACCCAGTACTTC
j_call: TRBJ2-7; clone_size: NA; v_call: TRBV5-1; d_call: NA; cdr3_aa: CASSPQETYEQYF; cdr3_nt: TGCGCCAGCAGCCCCCAGGAAACCTACGAGCAGTACTTC
j_call: TRBJ2-1; clone_size: NA; v_call: TRBV7-2; d_call: NA; cdr3_aa: CASSLAASGGQNEQFF; cdr3_nt: TGTGCCAGCAGCTTAGCGGCGTCAGGGGGGCAAAATGAGCAGTTCTTC
j_call: TRBJ2-7; clone_size: NA; v_call: TRBV13; d_call: TRBD2; cdr3_aa: CASSLGAGAIHEQYF; cdr3_nt: TGTGCCAGCAGCTTAGGAGCGGGAGCAATCCACGAGCAGTACTTC
j_call: TRBJ2-1; clone_size: NA; v_call: TRBV24-1; d_call: TRBD1; cdr3_aa: CATSDPPIPDRPVINEQFF; cdr3_nt: TGTGCCACCAGTGATCCGCCTATCCCGGACAGGCCGGTGATTAATGAGCAGTTCTTC
j_call: TRBJ1-4; clone_size: NA; v_call: TRBV18; d_call: NA; cdr3_aa: CASSLTRAGIEKLFF; cdr3_nt: TGTGCCAGCTCACTAACCAGGGCCGGCATCGAAAAACTGTTTTTT
j_call: TRBJ1-6; clone_size: few; v_call: TRBV19; d_call: NA; cdr3_aa: CASKYGESGAYNSPLHF; cdr3_nt: TGTGCCAGTAAATATGGAGAATCAGGGGCATATAATTCACCCCTCCACTTT
j_call: TRBJ2-7; clone_size: few; v_call: TRBV5-1; d_call: TRBD2; cdr3_aa: CASSLAGGEQYF; cdr3_nt: TGCGCCAGCAGCTTGGCGGGAGGCGAGCAGTACTTC
j_call: TRBJ2-3; clone_size: NA; v_call: TRBV7-6; d_call: TRBD2; cdr3_aa: CASSSEAGGPSDTQYF; cdr3_nt: TGTGCCAGCAGCTCCGAAGCGGGGGGGCCGTCAGATACGCAGTATTTT
j_call: TRBJ1-2; clone_size: NA; v_call: TRBV30; d_call: NA; cdr3_aa: CAWSPQANYGYTF; cdr3_nt: TGTGCCTGGAGTCCACAGGCTAACTATGGCTACACCTTC
j_call: TRBJ2-5; clone_size: NA; v_call: TRBV3-1/TRBV3-2; d_call: TRBD1; cdr3_aa: CASSRDRQETQYF; cdr3_nt: TGTGCCAGCAGCCGGGACAGGCAAGAGACCCAGTACTTC
j_call: TRBJ1-2; clone_size: NA; v_call: TRBV5-1; d_call: NA; cdr3_aa: CASSVQDSNYGYTF; cdr3_nt: TGCGCCAGCAGCGTCCAGGACAGTAACTATGGCTACACCTTC
j_call: TRBJ2-7; clone_size: once; v_call: TRBV10-1; d_call: TRBD2; cdr3_aa: CASSPSGSVYEQYF; cdr3_nt: TGCGCCAGCAGTCCTAGCGGGAGCGTCTACGAGCAGTACTTC
j_call: TRBJ2-5; clone_size: NA; v_call: TRBV7-9; d_call: TRBD2; cdr3_aa: CASRGASGQETQYF; cdr3_nt: TGTGCCAGCAGGGGAGCTAGCGGGCAAGAGACCCAGTACTTC
j_call: TRBJ1-1; clone_size: NA; v_call: TRBV3-1/TRBV3-2; d_call: NA; cdr3_aa: CASSQGEYTEAFF; cdr3_nt: TGTGCCAGCAGCCAAGGGGAGTACACTGAAGCTTTCTTT
j_call: TRBJ2-7; clone_size: NA; v_call: TRBV7-9; d_call: TRBD2; cdr3_aa: CASSLGTSGSSEQYF; cdr3_nt: TGTGCCAGCAGCCTCGGGACTAGCGGGAGTTCCGAGCAGTACTTC
j_call: TRBJ1-3; clone_size: once; v_call: TRBV7-6; d_call: NA; cdr3_aa: CASSTGQGPGNTIYF; cdr3_nt: TGTGCCAGTTCAACCGGGCAGGGGCCTGGAAACACCATATATTTT
j_call: TRBJ2-5; clone_size: NA; v_call: TRBV21-1; d_call: NA; cdr3_aa: CASSKVTGGEETQYF; cdr3_nt: TGTGCCAGCAGCAAAGTAACGGGGGGGGAAGAGACCCAGTACTTC
j_call: TRBJ1-1; clone_size: NA; v_call: TRBV30; d_call: NA; cdr3_aa: CAWSVQIRTEAFF; cdr3_nt: TGTGCCTGGAGTGTACAGATCCGAACTGAAGCTTTCTTT
j_call: TRBJ2-7; clone_size: NA; v_call: TRBV30; d_call: TRBD2; cdr3_aa: CAWARRSGNSYEQYF; cdr3_nt: TGTGCCTGGGCCCGAAGGAGCGGGAACTCCTACGAGCAGTACTTC
j_call: TRBJ1-6; clone_size: NA; v_call: TRBV9; d_call: NA; cdr3_aa: CASSSREGSPLHF; cdr3_nt: TGTGCCAGCAGCAGTCGAGAGGGCTCACCCCTCCACTTT
j_call: TRBJ2-1; clone_size: once; v_call: TRBV19; d_call: TRBD2; cdr3_aa: CATRTGRESYNEQFF; cdr3_nt: TGTGCCACTCGGACCGGGAGGGAATCCTACAATGAGCAGTTCTTC
j_call: TRBJ1-3; clone_size: NA; v_call: TRBV6-5; d_call: TRBD1; cdr3_aa: CASRHRGLSGNTIYF; cdr3_nt: TGTGCCAGCAGGCACAGGGGGCTCTCTGGAAACACCATATATTTT